The T cell receptor (beta chain) under discussion was sequenced for a study of cytomegalovirus exposure and HLA in healthy donors. The study ran its PCR with 60 Vbeta and 13 Jbeta primers. The method was immunoSEQ multiplex PCR; TCRdb's version includes in-frame clones alone and lacks a portion of them. In the table there are around 92,000 clones, around 85% of which are singletons. Overall study results and limits: V- and J-gene trimming of TCR beta was linked (in a later analysis) to a missense DCLRE1C variant. Using a false discovery rate of 0.05, a later analysis showed that fewer than 20,000 TCR beta sequences were associated with HLA alleles.

Unrecorded immune exposure was likely among donors, who were nominally healthy when sampled. The CDR3 contains 16 residues. The germline gives CDR1 MNHNY, CDR2 SVGAGI (reference sequence). The V gene end was trimmed by 6 bases and the J gene end by 0 bases; junction bases not matched to a gene: 11. Concerning this clone: Its antigen remains unidentified.

This TCR was sampled from a girl aged 2 to 9 in good health and CMV-seropositive. Sequencing was carried out using PBMCs. This sequence joins TRBV6-6 and TRBJ2-7, with 7 bases identical to TRBD1. CDR3 protein: CASRPLDRASSYEQYF. The CDR3 DNA follows: TGTGCCAGCAGACCCCTCGACAGGGCTAGCTCCTACGAGCAGTACTTC.